This T cell receptor beta chain originates from a study of T-cell memory formation after mild COVID-19. Study-wide points: CD4+ contracting clones lay mainly in CM and EM, CD8+ ones in EMRA. A second wave of clones peaked on day 37, and their SARS-CoV-2 specificity went unconfirmed. Several responding clones turned up in pre-infection memory, indicating that cross-reactive memory may have taken part.

This CDR3 region has 10 residues. CDR1 and CDR2 (germline): SEHNR, FQNEAQ (reference sequence). The V and J ends lost 5 bases and 2 bases respectively, with 0 bases between them. TCRdb re-derived calls from the 5' RACE reads in MiXCR, one entry per CDR3 protein. In the table there are around 320,000 distinct CDR3 sequences, roughly a fifth of which are singletons. Concerning this clonotype: Its antigen is not identified.

This clonotype originated in a man younger than 35 who had mild COVID-19 (a few samples of this study predate the infection). Cell type and time point are not known. Material for sequencing was PBMCs or a T cell subset sorted from them (not recorded which). This rearrangement joins TRBV7-9 to TRBJ1-1; no clear D. The CDR3, as DNA: TGTGCCAGCAGCAACACTGAAGCTTTCTTT. As protein: CASSNTEAFF. Full variable domain (remainder filled in from reference TRBV7-9 and TRBJ1-1): DTGVSQNPRHKITKRGQNVTFRCDPISEHNRLYWYRQTLGQGPEFLTYFQNEAQLEKSRLLSDRFSAERPKGSFSTLEIQRTEQGDSAMYLCASSNTEAFFGQGTRLTVV.